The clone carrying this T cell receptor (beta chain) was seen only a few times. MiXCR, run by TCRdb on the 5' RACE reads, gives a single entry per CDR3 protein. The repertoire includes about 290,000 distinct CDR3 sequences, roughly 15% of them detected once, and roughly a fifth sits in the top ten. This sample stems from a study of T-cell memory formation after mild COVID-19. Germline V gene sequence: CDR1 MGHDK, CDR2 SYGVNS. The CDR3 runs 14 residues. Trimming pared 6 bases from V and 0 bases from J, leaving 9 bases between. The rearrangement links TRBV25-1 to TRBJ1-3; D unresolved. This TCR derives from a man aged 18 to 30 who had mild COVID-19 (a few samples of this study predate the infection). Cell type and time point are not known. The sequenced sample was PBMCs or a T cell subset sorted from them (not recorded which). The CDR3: CASRDVSSGNTIYF. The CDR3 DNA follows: TGTGCCAGCAGGGACGTCAGCTCTGGAAACACCATATATTTT.